The entry below gives a single T cell receptor beta chain sequence along with its context. Participant age was about 18 to 89 years, and participants resided in fewer than 30 US areas. The germline CDR1 and CDR2 sequences are SGHAT and FQNNGV. The CDR3 covers 17 residues. V was pared by 5 bases and J by 2 bases, with 9 bases of the junction left unmatched. Libraries were prepared by immunoSEQ multiplex PCR; TCRdb keeps only in-frame clonotypes and omits some of them. The table includes 360,000 or so clones, around nine tenths detected once. The source of the sample is a study of blood T cell repertoires in COVID-19.

Sequencing was performed on PBMCs or T cells enriched from blood (not recorded which). The clonotype was recovered from a woman aged 25 to 39 who had recovered from COVID-19. The chain recombines TRBV11-2 with TRBJ2-4; 10 bases match TRBD1. CDR3 coding DNA: TGTGCCAGCAGCCCCATCCGGGACAGGGGAACCAAAAACATTCAGTACTTC. Translated: CASSPIRDRGTKNIQYF.